These 27 T cell receptor beta chains came from one sample sequenced in a study of Graves' ophthalmopathy and Graves' hyperthyroidism. Amplification of the TCR beta CDR3 regions used RNA transcripts (as template). HTBI-primed RT-PCR formed the first round, and a multiplex PCR formed the second. A single record per CDR3 protein comes from TCRdb applying MiXCR to the multiplex PCR reads. Altogether 220,000 or so distinct CDR3 sequences are present, approximately 21% being singletons, with the ten largest covering 35% to 55%. The sequenced sample was peripheral blood. These receptors all stem from a woman aged 45-60 years with Graves' ophthalmopathy.

Turning to this clonotype: Here the CDR3 omits its conserved ending phenylalanine or tryptophan, so a read error is the likely source. The rearrangement joins TRBV6-1 to TRBJ1-1; D unresolved. Germline assignment: CDR1 MNHNS and CDR2 SASEGT. This CDR3 is built from 13 residues. V dropped 3 bases and J dropped 1 base, with 6 bases sitting between them. The CDR3 protein is CASSERSNTEAFL. The CDR3 DNA follows: TGTGCCAGCAGTGAGAGATCGAACACTGAAGCTTTCCTT.

The chain joins TRBV6-1 to TRBJ2-7, with a weak D call TRBD2 (5 bases). The CDR3 runs 14 residues. Trimming took off 8 bases at V and 5 bases at J, with 19 bases between the two ends. Germline V gene data show CDR1 as MNHNS and CDR2 as SASEGT. The CDR3 protein is CASGPSRGSNEQYF. As DNA, the CDR3 is TGTGCCAGCGGCCCATCACGGGGTTCTAACGAGCAGTACTTC.

On this clonotype itself: Mismatch with germline at one junction end may stem from a read error. The chain employs TRBV6-1 and TRBJ2-7; D may be TRBD2 (5 bases). This CDR3 is built from 15 residues. Germline CDR1 reads MNHNS; CDR2 reads SASEGT. The CDR3 reads CASRKGISDSYEQSF. CDR3 coding DNA: TGTGCCAGCAGGAAAGGGATTAGCGACTCCTACGAGCAGTCCTTC.

This clonotype was counted between two and nine times. This rearrangement joins TRBV3-1 to TRBJ2-4, with 12 positions matching TRBD2. The germline V gene has CDR1 LGHDT and CDR2 YNNKEL (reference sequence). V shed 4 bases, J shed 6 bases, and the junction held 7 bases outside the gene matches. This CDR3 contains 16 residues. The CDR3 DNA reads TGTGCCAGCAGCCTTGGGTTGACTAGCGGGGGAAACATTCAGTACTTC. It specifies CASSLGLTSGGNIQYF.

This chain connects TRBV28 to TRBJ1-6; D is undetermined. The CDR3 is 16 amino acids. V lost 6 bases and J 0 bases, leaving 12 bases between the germline ends. CDR1 and CDR2 (germline): MDHEN, SYDVKM. Here the CDR3 reads CASRRVVSSYNSPLHF. The DNA of the CDR3 is TGTGCCAGCAGGAGGGTAGTTAGCTCCTATAATTCACCCCTCCACTTT.

This clonotype was seen many times. This rearrangement joins TRBV20-1 to TRBJ2-5; D is unclear. CDR3 length equals 11 residues. Trimming removed 2 bases at V and 4 bases at J, with 5 bases between. Germline CDR1 reads DFQATT; CDR2 reads SNEGSKA (reference sequence). CDR3 protein: CSARWRETQYF. CDR3 in DNA: TGCAGTGCTAGATGGCGAGAGACCCAGTACTTC.

This rearrangement joins TRBV5-1 to TRBJ2-7; TRBD1 matches at 9 bases. J gave up 7 bases and V 2 bases, and 7 bases lay outside the gene matches. The CDR3 contains 14 residues. Germline assignment: CDR1 SGHRS and CDR2 YFSETQ. The CDR3 DNA is TGCGCCAGCAGCTTAGAACAGGGGGCCTCGGAGCAGTACTTC. Encoded protein: CASSLEQGASEQYF. The variable domain in full, completed from reference TRBV5-1 and TRBJ2-7, reads KAGVTQTPRYLIKTRGQQVTLSCSPISGHRSVSWYQQTPGQGLQFLFEYFSETQRNKGNFPGRFSGRQFSNSRSEMNVSTLELGDSALYLCASSLEQGASEQYFGPGTRLTVT.

This clonotype was found many times. The chain combines TRBV2 with TRBJ2-5; D is ambiguous. The V and J ends lost 7 bases and 1 base respectively, with 13 bases between them. The germline V gene has CDR1 SNHLY and CDR2 FYNNEI. The CDR3 runs to 14 residues. CDR3 sequence (DNA): TGTGCCAGCATTCTATCCGAGTCCCAAGAGACCCAGTACTTC. Its translation is CASILSESQETQYF.

Many counts were recorded for this clonotype. This rearrangement joins TRBV7-2 to TRBJ2-7, with D possibly TRBD1 on 7 matching bases. The germline V gene has CDR1 SGHTA and CDR2 FQGNSA. The CDR3 spans 15 residues. The V and J ends lost 1 base and 3 bases respectively, with 13 bases between them. CDR3: CASSLGRGERYEQYF. In DNA form, the CDR3 reads TGTGCCAGCAGCTTAGGCAGGGGGGAACGCTACGAGCAGTACTTC.

The J gene is TRBJ2-7, the V gene TRBV7-2; 11 positions agree with TRBD2. Germline lookup yields CDR1 SGHTA and CDR2 FQGNSA. The CDR3 contains 17 residues. V lost 1 base, J lost 2 bases, and 7 bases stayed unmatched. CDR3 in DNA: TGTGCCAGCAGCTTAGGGCCTAGCGGGAGGCCCCCCTACGAGCAGTACTTC. Translating it yields CASSLGPSGRPPYEQYF.

The rearrangement uses TRBV6-2 or TRBV6-3 and TRBJ1-5; the D gene is possibly TRBD1 (6 bases). The CDR3 extends over 15 amino acids. Germline CDR1 MNHEY, CDR2 SVGEGT. The V gene lost 6 bases and the J gene lost 1 base, with 13 bases spanning the gap. As DNA, the CDR3 is TGTGCCAGCAGGCTTACAGGGTTGAGCAATCAGCCCCAGCATTTT. Its protein product is CASRLTGLSNQPQHF.

This clonotype showed up many times. The chain has TRBV6-2 or TRBV6-3 and TRBJ1-1; no clear D. The germline gives CDR1 MNHEY, CDR2 SVGEGT. V lost 5 bases, J lost 7 bases, and 17 bases lay in between. The CDR3 consists of 14 residues. CDR3 nucleotides: TGTGCCAGCAGTCTAGGTGGGGTTCGCAGTGAAGCTTTCTTT. It specifies CASSLGGVRSEAFF.

In this sample, this clonotype turned up many times. This chain uses TRBV6-5 with TRBJ1-1; TRBD1 matches 7 bases. The germline gives CDR1 MNHEY, CDR2 SVGAGI. The CDR3 loop spans 14 amino acids. Unmatched junction bases numbered 10, after V lost 8 bases and J lost 4 bases. CDR3 sequence: CASPRERGPTEAFF. As DNA, the CDR3 is TGTGCCAGCCCCAGAGAAAGGGGGCCCACTGAAGCTTTCTTT.

Ten or more counts support this clonotype. The J gene is TRBJ1-1, the V gene TRBV19; tentatively, D is TRBD1 (5 bases). Germline loops: CDR1 LNHDA, CDR2 SQIVND (reference sequence). Trimming pared 7 bases from V and 5 bases from J, leaving 17 bases between. CDR3 length: 14 amino acids. CDR3 region: CASTLGGEGTEAFF. Here the CDR3 DNA reads TGTGCCAGTACCCTGGGGGGGGAAGGTACTGAAGCTTTCTTT.

There are a few counts of this clonotype. The chain carries TRBV5-1 and TRBJ2-2; D call uncertain. The CDR3 runs 13 residues. The germline V gene encodes CDR1 SGHRS and CDR2 YFSETQ. The V gene lost 1 base and the J gene lost 8 bases, with 9 bases spanning the gap. The CDR3 DNA reads as TGCGCCAGCAGCTTGAATCAGAAGGGGGAGCTGTTTTTT. Translated, it gives CASSLNQKGELFF.

This clonotype came up many times. V is TRBV29-1 and J is TRBJ1-1; TRBD1 agrees at 9 bases. V lost 1 base and J lost 4; bases outside the gene matches: 7. In germline, CDR1 is SQVTM, CDR2 ANQGSEA. The length of the CDR3 is 15 residues. The CDR3 DNA reads as TGCAGCGTTGAAGTGCCCACAGGGGGCCTCACTGAAGCTTTCTTT. It is translated as CSVEVPTGGLTEAFF.

This clonotype was detected many times. The chain has TRBV20-1 and TRBJ1-5; no clear D. Germline V lookup: CDR1 DFQATT, CDR2 SNEGSKA (reference sequence). The CDR3 is 14 residues long. V was cut by 0 bases and J by 7 bases, with 13 bases left in between. The CDR3 coding sequence is TGCAGTGCTAGAGATATGCGGAGCGGGCAGCCCCAGCATTTT. It is translated as CSARDMRSGQPQHF.

This clonotype was seen more than once but under ten times. The V and J genes are TRBV29-1 and TRBJ1-1; D is unclear. V dropped 4 bases and J dropped 1 base, with 7 bases sitting between them. Germline V gene data show CDR1 as SQVTM and CDR2 as ANQGSEA. This CDR3 is 12 amino acids long. The CDR3 loop is CSVVMGNTEAFF. The CDR3 DNA sequence: TGCAGCGTTGTAATGGGGAACACTGAAGCTTTCTTT.

CDR3 DNA: TGTGCCAGCAGCAGCCAAGGTTTGGCCGGGGAGCTGTTTTTT. Translation gives CASSSQGLAGELFF. The V call is TRBV12-3 or TRBV12-4, the J call TRBJ2-2; no definite D call. V was clipped by 6 bases and J by 6 bases, with 14 bases between them. The CDR3 contains 14 residues.

The chain has TRBV12-5 and TRBJ1-1; D remains ambiguous. The CDR3 covers 12 residues. Germline-derived CDR1 and CDR2 are LGHNT and FRNRAP. The V end lost 3 bases, the J end lost 4 bases, and 6 bases lay between the germline ends. The CDR3 is CASGFRGTEAFF. DNA of the CDR3: TGTGCTAGTGGTTTCAGAGGCACTGAAGCTTTCTTT.

The table lists this clonotype with a few counts. The gene calls are TRBV20-1 and TRBJ1-1; 7 positions agree with TRBD1. CDR3 size: 13 residues. CDR1 and CDR2 (germline): DFQATT, SNEGSKA (reference sequence). Trimming cost V 6 bases and J 1 base; bases outside gene matches: 5. CDR3: CSAVQGRNTEAFF. DNA of the CDR3: TGCAGTGCAGTACAGGGGAGGAACACTGAAGCTTTCTTT.

The sample holds many counts of this clonotype. This sequence joins TRBV19 and TRBJ2-7, with D tentatively TRBD2 (6 bases). The ends were cut back, 7 bases at V and 5 bases at J, with 15 bases in the middle. The CDR3 is 13 amino acids. Per germline, CDR1 LNHDA and CDR2 SQIVND (reference sequence). CDR3 coding DNA: TGTGCCAGTAACAACGTCGGCGGGAACGAGCAGTACTTC. Protein product: CASNNVGGNEQYF.

The V gene is TRBV7-2, the J gene TRBJ2-5, with 9 positions matching TRBD2. The CDR3 extends over 14 amino acids. The germline CDR1 and CDR2 sequences are SGHTA and FQGNSA. V was clipped by 5 bases and J by 3 bases; unmatched bases: 4. The CDR3 sequence is CASSHRLAEETQYF. The CDR3 coding sequence is TGTGCCAGCAGCCACCGACTAGCGGAAGAGACCCAGTACTTC.

There are many counts of this clonotype. The rearrangement links TRBV11-1 to TRBJ2-6; 7 bases line up with TRBD2. The CDR3 spans 16 residues. The germline V gene encodes CDR1 SGHAT and CDR2 FQDESV (reference sequence). Trimming removed 8 bases from V and 0 bases from J; junction bases left unmatched: 7. CDR3 in amino acids: CASATGLSSGANVLTF. The CDR3, as DNA: TGTGCCAGCGCCACGGGACTAAGCTCTGGGGCCAACGTCCTGACTTTC. The full variable domain, its missing parts supplied by reference TRBV11-1 and TRBJ2-6, is EAEVAQSPRYKITEKSQAVAFWCDPISGHATLYWYRQILGQGPELLVQFQDESVVDDSQLPKDRFSAERLKGVDSTLKIQPAELGDSAMYLCASATGLSSGANVLTFGAGSRLTVL.

There are many counts of this clonotype. The chain joins TRBV19 to TRBJ1-5; 7 bases line up with TRBD1. J was trimmed by 3 bases and V by 6 bases; bases with no gene match: 2. CDR3 length: 13 residues. From germline, CDR1 is LNHDA and CDR2 SQIVND (reference sequence). The chain's CDR3 is CASSGQDNQPQHF. Written as DNA, the CDR3 is TGTGCCAGTAGCGGACAGGACAATCAGCCCCAGCATTTT. The full variable domain, in which reference TRBV19 and TRBJ1-5 provide the parts outside the CDR3, is DGGITQSPKYLFRKEGQNVTLSCEQNLNHDAMYWYRQDPGQGLRLIYYSQIVNDFQKGDIAEGYSVSREKKESFPLTVTSAQKNPTAFYLCASSGQDNQPQHFGDGTRLSIL.

This clonotype was observed at least ten times. The chain joins TRBV7-8 to TRBJ1-5; 9 bases map to TRBD1. The CDR3 is 18 residues long. V shed 2 bases, J shed 0 bases, and the junction held 8 bases outside the gene matches. CDR1 is SGHVS, CDR2 FQNEAQ, per germline. DNA of the CDR3: TGTGCCAGCAGCTTAAGGGACAGGGAGTCATATAGCAATCAGCCCCAGCATTTT. Translation gives CASSLRDRESYSNQPQHF.

This clonotype was seen once. This chain links TRBV2 with TRBJ1-5, with no clear D. The CDR3 is made up of 15 amino acids. Germline lookup yields CDR1 SNHLY and CDR2 FYNNEI. V lost 0 bases, J lost 10 bases, and 16 bases lay in between. The CDR3 spells CASSEASLNPGPQHF. CDR3 sequence (DNA): TGTGCCAGCAGTGAAGCCTCCCTGAACCCGGGACCCCAGCATTTT.